The sequence of this T cell receptor (beta chain) was determined in a study of CD8 T cells in Susac syndrome. Those who served as multiple sclerosis controls were treatment-naive patients with stable or active relapsing-remitting disease. After extraction with the RNeasy kit, roughly 0.45 to 1 ug of the RNA was reverse transcribed using random hexamers. Amplification of TCR beta CDR3 by immunoSEQ multiplex PCR spanned 54 Vbeta and 13 Jbeta. TCRdb re-called the immunoSEQ multiplex PCR reads with MiXCR, one entry per CDR3 protein. The sample yields over 150,000 distinct CDR3 sequences, about 94% seen once. This clonotype showed up just once. Germline-derived CDR1 and CDR2 are SQVTM and ANQGSEA. The CDR3 sequence is 14 residues long. Unmatched junction bases numbered 5, after V lost 2 bases and J lost 5 bases.

This chain joins TRBV29-1 and TRBJ2-1; 8 bases match TRBD1. Sequencing was carried out using CD4+ T cells from PBMCs. This clonotype was sampled from a human donor with multiple sclerosis. The CDR3 sequence: CSVETDRVNNEQFF. CDR3 nucleotides: TGCAGCGTTGAAACGGACAGGGTAAACAATGAGCAGTTCTTC.